This T cell receptor beta chain was obtained from a study of cytomegalovirus exposure and HLA in healthy donors. Study results and limitations: With further analysis later on, most CMV-associated TCR beta chains appeared HLA-restricted.

This clone was counted only a few times. Its antigen is undetermined. V lost 5 bases and J lost 2, with 9 bases in between. The germline gives CDR1 SGHTA, CDR2 FQGNSA. The CDR3 sequence is 13 residues long. 60 Vbeta and 13 Jbeta primers were used in PCR. TCRdb keeps only in-frame clones here, not all; method: immunoSEQ multiplex PCR. The sample has 150,000 to 200,000 clones, roughly 73% seen once. This chain connects TRBV7-2 to TRBJ1-2; D is perhaps TRBD1 (6 bases). The clonotype originates from a woman aged 25 to 39 in good health and CMV-seronegative. The source material was PBMCs. This CDR3 is CASSVDRNYGYTF. DNA for the CDR3: TGTGCCAGCAGCGTCGACAGGAACTATGGCTACACCTTC.